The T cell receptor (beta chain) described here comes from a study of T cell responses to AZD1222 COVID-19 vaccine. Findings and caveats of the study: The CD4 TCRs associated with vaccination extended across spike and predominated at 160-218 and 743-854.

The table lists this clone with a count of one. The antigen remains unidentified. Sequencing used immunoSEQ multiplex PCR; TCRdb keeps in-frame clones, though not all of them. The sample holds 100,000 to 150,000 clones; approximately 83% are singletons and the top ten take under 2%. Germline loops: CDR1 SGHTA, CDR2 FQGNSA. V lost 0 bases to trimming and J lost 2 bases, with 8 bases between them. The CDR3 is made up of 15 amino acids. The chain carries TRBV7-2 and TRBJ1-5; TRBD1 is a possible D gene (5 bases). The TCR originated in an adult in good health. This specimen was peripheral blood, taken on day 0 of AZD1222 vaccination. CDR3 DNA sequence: TGTGCCAGCAGCTTAGCTGGGGCGGGCAATCAGCCCCAGCATTTT. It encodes CASSLAGAGNQPQHF.